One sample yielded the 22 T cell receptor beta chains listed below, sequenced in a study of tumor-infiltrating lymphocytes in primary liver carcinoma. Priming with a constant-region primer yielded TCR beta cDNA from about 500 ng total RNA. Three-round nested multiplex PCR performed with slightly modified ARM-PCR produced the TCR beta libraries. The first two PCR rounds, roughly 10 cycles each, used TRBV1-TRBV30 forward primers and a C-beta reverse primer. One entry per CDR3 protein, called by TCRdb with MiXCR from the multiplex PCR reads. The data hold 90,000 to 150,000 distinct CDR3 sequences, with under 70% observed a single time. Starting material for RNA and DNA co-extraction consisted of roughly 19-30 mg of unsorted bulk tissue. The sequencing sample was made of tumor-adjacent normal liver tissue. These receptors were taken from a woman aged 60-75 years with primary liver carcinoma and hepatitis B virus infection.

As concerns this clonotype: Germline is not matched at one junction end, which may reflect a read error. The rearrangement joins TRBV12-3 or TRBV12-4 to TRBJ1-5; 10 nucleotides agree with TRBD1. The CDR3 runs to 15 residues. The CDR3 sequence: CASSGGTGVAQPHHF. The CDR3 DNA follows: TGTGCCAGCAGCGGAGGGACAGGGGTGGCTCAGCCCCATCATTTT.

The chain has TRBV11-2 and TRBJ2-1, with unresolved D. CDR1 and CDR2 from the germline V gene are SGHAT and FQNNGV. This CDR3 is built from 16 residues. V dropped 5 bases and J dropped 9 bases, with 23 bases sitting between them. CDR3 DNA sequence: TGTGCCAGCAGCACGACGGGTGGGAAGACTTACGGTGAGCAGTTCTTC. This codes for CASSTTGGKTYGEQFF.

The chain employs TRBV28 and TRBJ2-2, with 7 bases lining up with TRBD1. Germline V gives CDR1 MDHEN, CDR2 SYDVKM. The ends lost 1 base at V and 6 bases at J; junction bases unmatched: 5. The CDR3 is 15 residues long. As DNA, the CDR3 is TGTGCCAGCAGTTTATCAAGACAGGGCCCCGGGGAGCTGTTTTTT. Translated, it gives CASSLSRQGPGELFF.

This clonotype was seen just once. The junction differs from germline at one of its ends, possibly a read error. The CDR3 nucleotides read TGTGCCAGTAGCTTCCCCCCGGTACAGAGCACAGATACGCAGTATTTT. This gives the protein CASSFPPVQSTDTQYF. The chain recombines TRBV11-3 with TRBJ2-3; D unclear. This CDR3 is built from 16 residues. The V gene's germline CDR1 is SGHNT and CDR2 YENEEA. The full variable domain, with the rest looked up from reference TRBV11-3 and TRBJ2-3, is EAGVVQSPRYKIIEKKQPVAFWCNPISGHNTLYWYLQNLGQGPELLIRYENEEAVDDSQLPKDRFSAERLKGVDSTLKIQPAELGDSAVYLCASSFPPVQSTDTQYFGPGTRLTVL.

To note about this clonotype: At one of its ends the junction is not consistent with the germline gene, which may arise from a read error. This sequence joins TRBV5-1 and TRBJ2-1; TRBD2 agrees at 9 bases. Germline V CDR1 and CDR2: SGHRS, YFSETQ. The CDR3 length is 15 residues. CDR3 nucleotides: TGCGCCTGCAGCTTGCCTAGCGGGGCCTACGATGAGCAGTTCTTC. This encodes CACSLPSGAYDEQFF. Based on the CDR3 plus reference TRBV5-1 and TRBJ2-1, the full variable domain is KAGVTQTPRYLIKTRGQQVTLSCSPISGHRSVSWYQQTPGQGLQFLFEYFSETQRNKGNFPGRFSGRQFSNSRSEMNVSTLELGDSALYLCACSLPSGAYDEQFFGPGTRLTVL.

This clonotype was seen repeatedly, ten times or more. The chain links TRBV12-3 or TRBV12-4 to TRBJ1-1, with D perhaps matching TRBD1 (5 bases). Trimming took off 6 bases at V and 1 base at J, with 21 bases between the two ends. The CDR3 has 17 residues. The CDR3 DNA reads TGTGCCAGCAGGGATGGGGCAGATACCATTCCGAACACTGAAGCTTTCTTT. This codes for CASRDGADTIPNTEAFF.

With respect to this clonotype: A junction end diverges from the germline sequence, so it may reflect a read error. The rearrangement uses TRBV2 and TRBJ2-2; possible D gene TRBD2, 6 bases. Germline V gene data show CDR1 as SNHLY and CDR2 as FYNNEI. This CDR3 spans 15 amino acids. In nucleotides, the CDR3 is TGTGCCACCAGTGAAGAGGGACTGAACACCGGGGAGCTGTTTTTT. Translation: CATSEEGLNTGELFF.

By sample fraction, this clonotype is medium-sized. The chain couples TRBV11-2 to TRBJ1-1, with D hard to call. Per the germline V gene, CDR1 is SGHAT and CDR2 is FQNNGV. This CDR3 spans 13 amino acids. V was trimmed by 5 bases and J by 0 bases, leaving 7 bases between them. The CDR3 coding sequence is TGTGCCAGCAGCCTCGGGCTGAACACTGAAGCTTTCTTT. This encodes CASSLGLNTEAFF.

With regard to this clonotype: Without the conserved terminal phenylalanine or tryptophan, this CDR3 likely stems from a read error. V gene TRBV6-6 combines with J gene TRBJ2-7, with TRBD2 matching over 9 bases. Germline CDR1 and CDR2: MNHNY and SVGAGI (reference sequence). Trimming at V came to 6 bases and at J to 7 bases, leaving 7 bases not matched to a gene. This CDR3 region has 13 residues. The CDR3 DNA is TGTGCCAGCAGGGAAGCGGGAGGTAGGGAGCAGTACTTA. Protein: CASREAGGREQYL.

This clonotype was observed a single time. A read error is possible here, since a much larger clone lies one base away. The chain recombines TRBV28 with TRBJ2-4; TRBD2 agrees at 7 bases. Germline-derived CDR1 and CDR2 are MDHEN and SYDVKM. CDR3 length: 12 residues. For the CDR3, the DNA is TGTGCCATCAGTTTCGGGAAATGGGGGACTACATTC. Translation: CAISFGKWGTTF. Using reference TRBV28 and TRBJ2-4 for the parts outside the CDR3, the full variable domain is DVKVTQSSRYLVKRTGEKVFLECVQDMDHENMFWYRQDPGLGLRLIYFSYDVKMKEKGDIPEGYSVSREKKERFSLILESASTNQTSMYLCAISFGKWGTTFGAGTRLSVL.

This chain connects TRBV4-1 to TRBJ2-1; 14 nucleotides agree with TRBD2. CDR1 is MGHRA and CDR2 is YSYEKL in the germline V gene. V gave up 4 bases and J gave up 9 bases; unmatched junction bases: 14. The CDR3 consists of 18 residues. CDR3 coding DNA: TGCGCCAGCAGCCTGGGACTAGCGGGAGCGCCTGGGCAGACTGAGCAGTTCTTC. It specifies CASSLGLAGAPGQTEQFF.

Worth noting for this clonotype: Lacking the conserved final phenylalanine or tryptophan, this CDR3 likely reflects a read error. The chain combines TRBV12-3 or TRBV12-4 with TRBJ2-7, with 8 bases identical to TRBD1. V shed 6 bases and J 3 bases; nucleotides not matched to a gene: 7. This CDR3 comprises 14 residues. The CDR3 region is CASRPRDRLYEQYS. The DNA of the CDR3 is TGTGCCAGCAGGCCACGGGACAGGCTCTACGAGCAGTACTCC.

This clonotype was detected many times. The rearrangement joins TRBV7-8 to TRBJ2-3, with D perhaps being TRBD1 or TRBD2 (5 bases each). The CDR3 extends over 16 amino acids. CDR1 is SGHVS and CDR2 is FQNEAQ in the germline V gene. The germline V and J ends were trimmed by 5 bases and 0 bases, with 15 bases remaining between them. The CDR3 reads CASSTGGLSSTDTQYF. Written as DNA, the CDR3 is TGTGCCAGCAGCACAGGCGGGCTTTCTAGCACAGATACGCAGTATTTT.

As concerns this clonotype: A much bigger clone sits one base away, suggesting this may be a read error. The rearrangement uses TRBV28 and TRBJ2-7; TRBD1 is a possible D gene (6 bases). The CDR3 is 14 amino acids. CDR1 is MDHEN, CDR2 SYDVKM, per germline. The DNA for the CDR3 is TGTGCCCGCAGTCCAAACCACAGGGTCCACGAGCAGTACTTC. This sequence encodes CARSPNHRVHEQYF.

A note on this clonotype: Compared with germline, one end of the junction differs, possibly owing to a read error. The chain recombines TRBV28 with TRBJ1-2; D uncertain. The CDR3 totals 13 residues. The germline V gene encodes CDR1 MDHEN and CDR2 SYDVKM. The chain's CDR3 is CARGWSPNHGYTF. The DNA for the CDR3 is TGTGCCAGGGGATGGTCCCCTAACCATGGCTACACCTTC.

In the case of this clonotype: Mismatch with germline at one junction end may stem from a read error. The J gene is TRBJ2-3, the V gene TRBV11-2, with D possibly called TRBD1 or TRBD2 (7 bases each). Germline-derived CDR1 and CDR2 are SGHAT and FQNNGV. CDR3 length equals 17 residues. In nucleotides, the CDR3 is TGTGCCGGCAGCCCCCCCGGGCGAATAAGCGGGACAGATACGCTGCATTTT. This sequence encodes CAGSPPGRISGTDTLHF.

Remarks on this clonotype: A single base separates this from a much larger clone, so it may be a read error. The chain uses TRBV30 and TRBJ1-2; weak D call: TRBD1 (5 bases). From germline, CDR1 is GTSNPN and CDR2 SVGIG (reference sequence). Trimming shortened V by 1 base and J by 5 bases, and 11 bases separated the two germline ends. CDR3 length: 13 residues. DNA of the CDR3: TGTGCCTGGAGTGACCAGGGAGCGTATGGCTACACCTTC. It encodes CAWSDQGAYGYTF.

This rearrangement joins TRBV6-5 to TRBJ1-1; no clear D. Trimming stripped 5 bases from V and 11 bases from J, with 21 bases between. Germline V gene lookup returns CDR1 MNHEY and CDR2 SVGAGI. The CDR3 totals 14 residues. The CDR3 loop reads CASSAGIVNTDAFF. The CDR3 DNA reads TGTGCCAGCAGTGCCGGGATAGTCAACACAGATGCTTTCTTT.

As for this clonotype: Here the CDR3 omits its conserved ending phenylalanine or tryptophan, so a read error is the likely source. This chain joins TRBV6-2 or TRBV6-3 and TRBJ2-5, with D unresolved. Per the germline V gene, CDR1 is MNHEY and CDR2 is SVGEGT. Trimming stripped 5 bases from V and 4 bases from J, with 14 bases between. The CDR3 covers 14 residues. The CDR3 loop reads CASSHATPRETQYL. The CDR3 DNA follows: TGTGCCAGCAGTCACGCCACCCCCAGAGAGACCCAGTACTTA.

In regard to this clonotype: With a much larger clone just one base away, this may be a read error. For the CDR3, the DNA is TGTGCCAGCAGCGCGGCAGGGGGCCGGGGTCAGCCCCAGCATTTT. Translating gives CASSAAGGRGQPQHF. This rearrangement joins TRBV7-9 to TRBJ1-5; the match to TRBD1 covers 8 bases. Unmatched junction bases numbered 9, after V lost 5 bases and J lost 6 bases. The CDR3 totals 15 residues. The germline CDR1 and CDR2 sequences are SEHNR and FQNEAQ (reference sequence).

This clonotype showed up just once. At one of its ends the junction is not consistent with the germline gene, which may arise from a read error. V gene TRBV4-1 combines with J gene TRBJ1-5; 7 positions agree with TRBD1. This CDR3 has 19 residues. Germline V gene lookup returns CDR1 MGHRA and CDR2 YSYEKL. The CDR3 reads CANSQGWGDRVYSNQSQHF. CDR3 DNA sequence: TGCGCCAACAGCCAAGGGTGGGGGGACAGAGTCTATAGCAATCAGTCCCAGCATTTT.

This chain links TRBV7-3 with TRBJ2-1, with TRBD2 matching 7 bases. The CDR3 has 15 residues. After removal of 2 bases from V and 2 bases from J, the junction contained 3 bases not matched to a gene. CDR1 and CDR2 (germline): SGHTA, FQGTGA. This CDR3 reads CASSLSSGTYNEQFF. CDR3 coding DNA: TGTGCCAGCAGCTTATCTAGCGGTACCTACAATGAGCAGTTCTTC.